This T cell receptor (beta chain) was observed in a study of a mutant IDH1 vaccine in newly diagnosed glioma. As for the study in general: In some groups vaccination began 4-6 weeks post-radiotherapy; others received it with temozolomide. Before enrollment, patients got radiotherapy alone, temozolomide alone, or mostly the combination.

Germline CDR1 SGHTA, CDR2 FQGNSA. V lost 5 bases and J lost 8, with 12 bases in between. This CDR3 is 13 amino acids long. As to this clone: The antigen is not known.

Time point given: week 35, safety follow-up. Alongside topical imiquimod, each dose of vaccine comprised 300 ug of mutant IDH1 20-mer peptide. Sequenced by immunoSEQ multiplex PCR; TCRdb stores in-frame clones only, minus some. Among fewer than 55,000 clones listed, approximately 81% were seen once. Here the sequenced sample was PBMCs, taken from a glioma patient whose treatment included an IDH1 peptide vaccine. The chain uses TRBV7-2 and TRBJ1-4; D perhaps matches TRBD1 (6 bases). The receptor was isolated from a middle-aged woman with glioma. Some clones in this sample may be carry-over from other donors' samples. As DNA, the CDR3 is TGTGCCAGCAGCCCCAGGGGAGGGGAAAAACTGTTTTTT. Translated, it gives CASSPRGGEKLFF.